This note documents a single TCR beta chain sequence. This record comes from a study of blood T cell repertoires in COVID-19. For the study at large: Donors in the United States, Italy and Spain gave samples during acute or convalescent COVID-19. From T cells, B-cell-depleted T cells, or PBMCs came the material, which was cDNA or gDNA.

Original processing notes: Estimation of nucleated cell counts relied on the amplification of reference gene primers. TCRdb's table, derived via immunoSEQ multiplex PCR, lists solely in-frame clones and lacks some. V and J calls and clone size are as listed in that table; D and trimming were resolved from the DNA. The table lists 180,000 or so clones, approximately 85% of them singletons. The CDR3 spans 17 residues. CDR1 is LGHNA and CDR2 is YSLEER in the germline V gene. The ends lost 0 bases at V and 4 bases at J; junction bases unmatched: 8. This chain connects TRBV4-3 to TRBJ2-3; 9 bases align to TRBD2. Sequencing used peripheral blood. The receptor was derived from a human donor with active or convalescent COVID-19. The donor label of this sample is uncertain. Written as DNA, the CDR3 is TGCGCCAGCAGCCAAGAAGGAGGCGGGGGGGCCCCAGATACGCAGTATTTT. It yields the protein CASSQEGGGGAPDTQYF.